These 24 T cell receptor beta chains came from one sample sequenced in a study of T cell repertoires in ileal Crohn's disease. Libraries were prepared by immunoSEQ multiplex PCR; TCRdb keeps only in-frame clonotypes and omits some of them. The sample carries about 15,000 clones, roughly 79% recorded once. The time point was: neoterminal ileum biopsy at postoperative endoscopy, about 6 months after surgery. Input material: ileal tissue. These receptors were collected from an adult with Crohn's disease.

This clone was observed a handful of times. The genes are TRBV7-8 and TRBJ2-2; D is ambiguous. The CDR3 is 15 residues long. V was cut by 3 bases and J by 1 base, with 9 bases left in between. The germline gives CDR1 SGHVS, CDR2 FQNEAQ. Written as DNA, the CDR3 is TGTGCCAGCAGCTTTACTACCGGGAACACCGGGGAGCTGTTTTTT. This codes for CASSFTTGNTGELFF.

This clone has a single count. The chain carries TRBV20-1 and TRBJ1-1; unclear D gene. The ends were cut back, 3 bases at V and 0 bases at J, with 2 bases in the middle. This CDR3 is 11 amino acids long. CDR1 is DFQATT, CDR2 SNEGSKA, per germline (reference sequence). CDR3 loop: CSASMNTEAFF. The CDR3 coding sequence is TGCAGTGCTAGCATGAACACTGAAGCTTTCTTT.

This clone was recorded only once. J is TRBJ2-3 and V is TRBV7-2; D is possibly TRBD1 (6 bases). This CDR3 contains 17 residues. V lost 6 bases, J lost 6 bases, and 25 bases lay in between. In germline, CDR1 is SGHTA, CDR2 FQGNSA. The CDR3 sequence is CASRSPLSTGIGDTQYF. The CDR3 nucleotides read TGTGCCAGCAGGTCCCCGCTCAGTACAGGGATCGGGGATACGCAGTATTTT.

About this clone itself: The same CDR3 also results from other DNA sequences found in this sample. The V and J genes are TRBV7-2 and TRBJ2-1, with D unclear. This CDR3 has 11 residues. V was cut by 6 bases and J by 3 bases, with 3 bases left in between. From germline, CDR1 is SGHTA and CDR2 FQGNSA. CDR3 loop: CASRGYNEQFF. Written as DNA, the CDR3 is TGTGCCAGCAGGGGCTACAATGAGCAGTTCTTC.

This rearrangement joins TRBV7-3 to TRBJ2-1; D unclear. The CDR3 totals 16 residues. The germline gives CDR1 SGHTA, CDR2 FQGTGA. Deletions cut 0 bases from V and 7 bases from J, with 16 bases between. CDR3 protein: CASSLTAQASLNEQFF. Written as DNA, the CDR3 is TGTGCCAGCAGCTTAACGGCGCAGGCGTCTTTGAATGAGCAGTTCTTC. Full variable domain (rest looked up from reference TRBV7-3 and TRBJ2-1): GAGVSQTPSNKVTEKGKYVELRCDPISGHTALYWYRQSLGQGPEFLIYFQGTGAADDSGLPNDRFFAVRPEGSVSTLKIQRTERGDSAVYLCASSLTAQASLNEQFFGPGTRLTVL.

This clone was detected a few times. DNA for the CDR3: TGTGCCAGCAGTCCGGGACCATTTAATGAGCAGTTCTTC. Amino acids: CASSPGPFNEQFF. The J gene is TRBJ2-1, the V gene TRBV28; D is possibly TRBD1 or TRBD2 (5 bases each). Looked up from germline, CDR1 is MDHEN and CDR2 is SYDVKM. This CDR3 contains 13 residues. V was shortened by 5 bases and J by 7 bases, with 12 bases between the two germline ends. Supplemented by reference TRBV28 and TRBJ2-1, the full variable domain reads DVKVTQSSRYLVKRTGEKVFLECVQDMDHENMFWYRQDPGLGLRLIYFSYDVKMKEKGDIPEGYSVSREKKERFSLILESASTNQTSMYLCASSPGPFNEQFFGPGTRLTVL.

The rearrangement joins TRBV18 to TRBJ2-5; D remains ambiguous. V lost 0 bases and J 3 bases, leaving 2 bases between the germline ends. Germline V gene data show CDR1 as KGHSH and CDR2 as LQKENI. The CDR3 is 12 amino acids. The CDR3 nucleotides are TGTGCCAGCTCACCACCCGAAGAGACCCAGTACTTC. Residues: CASSPPEETQYF.

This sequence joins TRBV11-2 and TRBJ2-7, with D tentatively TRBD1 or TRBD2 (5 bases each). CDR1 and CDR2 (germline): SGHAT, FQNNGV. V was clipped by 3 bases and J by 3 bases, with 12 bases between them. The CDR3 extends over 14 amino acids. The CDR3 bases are TGTGCCAGCAGCTTCGGGACCGCATTCTACGAGCAGTACTTC. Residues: CASSFGTAFYEQYF.

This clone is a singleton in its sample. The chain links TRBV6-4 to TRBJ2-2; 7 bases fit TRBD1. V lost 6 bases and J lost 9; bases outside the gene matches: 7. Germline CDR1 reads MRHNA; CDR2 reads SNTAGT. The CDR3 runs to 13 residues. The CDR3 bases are TGTGCCAGCAGCGTTACAGGGGACCGGGAGCTGTTTTTT. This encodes CASSVTGDRELFF.

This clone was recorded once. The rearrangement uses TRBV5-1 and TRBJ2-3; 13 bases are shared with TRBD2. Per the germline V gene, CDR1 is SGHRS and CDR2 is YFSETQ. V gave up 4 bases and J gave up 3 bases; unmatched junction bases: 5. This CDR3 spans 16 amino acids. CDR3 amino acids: CASSRELAGGTDTQYF. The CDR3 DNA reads TGCGCCAGCAGCAGAGAACTAGCGGGAGGGACAGATACGCAGTATTTT.

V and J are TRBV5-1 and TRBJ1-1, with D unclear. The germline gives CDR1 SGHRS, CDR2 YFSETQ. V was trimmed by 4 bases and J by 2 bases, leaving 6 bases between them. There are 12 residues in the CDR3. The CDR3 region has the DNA TGCGCCAGCAGCGGGAAAAACACTGAAGCTTTCTTT. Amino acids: CASSGKNTEAFF.

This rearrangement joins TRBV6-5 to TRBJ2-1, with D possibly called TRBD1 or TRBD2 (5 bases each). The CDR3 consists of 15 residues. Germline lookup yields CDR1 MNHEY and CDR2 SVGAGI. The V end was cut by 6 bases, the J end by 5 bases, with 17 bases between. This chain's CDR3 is CASSYDGAFHNEQFF. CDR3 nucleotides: TGTGCCAGCAGCTATGACGGGGCCTTTCACAATGAGCAGTTCTTC.

This CDR3 is CASSKYITYEQYF. The CDR3, as DNA: TGTGCCAGCAGCAAATACATTACCTACGAGCAGTACTTC. The chain combines TRBV28 with TRBJ2-7; D is unresolved. Between the trimmed V and J ends, which lost 6 bases and 2 bases, there was a span of 11 bases. Germline-derived CDR1 and CDR2 are MDHEN and SYDVKM. The CDR3 is 13 amino acids.

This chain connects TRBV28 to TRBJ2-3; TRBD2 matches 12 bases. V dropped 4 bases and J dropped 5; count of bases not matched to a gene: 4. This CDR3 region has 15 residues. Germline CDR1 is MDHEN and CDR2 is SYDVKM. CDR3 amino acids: CASSSSGGGGDTQYF. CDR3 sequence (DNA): TGTGCCAGCAGTTCTAGCGGGGGGGGTGGAGATACGCAGTATTTT.

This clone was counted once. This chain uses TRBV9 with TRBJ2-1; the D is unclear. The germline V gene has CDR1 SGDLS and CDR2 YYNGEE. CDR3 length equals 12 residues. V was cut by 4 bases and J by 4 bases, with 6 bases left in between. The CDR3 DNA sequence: TGTGCCAGCAGCCAGCAGTACAATGAGCAGTTCTTC. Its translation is CASSQQYNEQFF.

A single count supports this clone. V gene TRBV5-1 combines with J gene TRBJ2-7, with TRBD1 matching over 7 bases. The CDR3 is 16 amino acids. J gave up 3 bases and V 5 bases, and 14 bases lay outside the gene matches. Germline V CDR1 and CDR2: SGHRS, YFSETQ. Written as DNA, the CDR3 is TGCGCCAGCAGTTTCCGGGACAGAGGGTTTCGCTACGAGCAGTACTTC. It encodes CASSFRDRGFRYEQYF.

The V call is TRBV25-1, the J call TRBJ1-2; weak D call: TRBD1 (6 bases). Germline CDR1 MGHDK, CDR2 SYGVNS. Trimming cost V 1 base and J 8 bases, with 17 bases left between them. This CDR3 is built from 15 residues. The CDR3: CASSEFRGTVQGYTF. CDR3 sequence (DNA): TGTGCCAGCAGTGAATTTAGGGGGACGGTCCAAGGCTACACCTTC.

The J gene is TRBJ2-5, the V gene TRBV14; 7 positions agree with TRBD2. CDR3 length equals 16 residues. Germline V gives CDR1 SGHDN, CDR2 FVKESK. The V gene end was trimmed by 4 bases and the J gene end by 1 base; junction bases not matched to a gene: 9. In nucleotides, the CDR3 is TGTGCCAGCAGCCGAAGGACTAGTATGGGCCAAGAGACCCAGTACTTC. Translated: CASSRRTSMGQETQYF.

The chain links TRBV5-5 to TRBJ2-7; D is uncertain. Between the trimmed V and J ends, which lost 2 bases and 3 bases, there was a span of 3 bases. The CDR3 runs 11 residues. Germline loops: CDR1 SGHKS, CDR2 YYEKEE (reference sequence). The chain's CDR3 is CASSFLYEQYF. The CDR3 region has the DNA TGTGCCAGCAGCTTTCTCTACGAGCAGTACTTC.

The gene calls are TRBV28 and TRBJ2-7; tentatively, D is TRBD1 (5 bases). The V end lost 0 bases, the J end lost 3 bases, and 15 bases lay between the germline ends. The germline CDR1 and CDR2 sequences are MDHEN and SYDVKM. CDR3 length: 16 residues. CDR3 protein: CASSLWAKGKGYEQYF. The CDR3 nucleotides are TGTGCCAGCAGTTTATGGGCCAAGGGGAAGGGCTACGAGCAGTACTTC.

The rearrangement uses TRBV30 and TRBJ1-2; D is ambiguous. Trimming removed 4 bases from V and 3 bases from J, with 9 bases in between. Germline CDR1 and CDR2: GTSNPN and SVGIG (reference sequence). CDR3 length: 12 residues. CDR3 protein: CAWKPGDYGYTF. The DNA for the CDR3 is TGTGCCTGGAAGCCGGGAGACTATGGCTACACCTTC.

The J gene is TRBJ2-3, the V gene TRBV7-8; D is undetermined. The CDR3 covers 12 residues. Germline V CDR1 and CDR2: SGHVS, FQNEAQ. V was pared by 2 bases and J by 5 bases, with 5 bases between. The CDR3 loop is CASSLNGDTQYF. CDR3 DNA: TGTGCCAGCAGCTTAAATGGAGATACGCAGTATTTT. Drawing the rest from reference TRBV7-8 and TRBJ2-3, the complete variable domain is GAGVSQSPRYKVAKRGQDVALRCDPISGHVSLFWYQQALGQGPEFLTYFQNEAQLDKSGLPSDRFFAERPEGSVSTLKIQRTQQEDSAVYLCASSLNGDTQYFGPGTRLTVL.

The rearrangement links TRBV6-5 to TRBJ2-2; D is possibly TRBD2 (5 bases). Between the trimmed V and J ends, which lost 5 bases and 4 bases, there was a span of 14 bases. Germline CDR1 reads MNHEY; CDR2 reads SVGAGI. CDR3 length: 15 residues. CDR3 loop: CASSPSGLITGELFF. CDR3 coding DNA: TGTGCCAGCAGTCCCTCCGGACTTATCACCGGGGAGCTGTTTTTT.

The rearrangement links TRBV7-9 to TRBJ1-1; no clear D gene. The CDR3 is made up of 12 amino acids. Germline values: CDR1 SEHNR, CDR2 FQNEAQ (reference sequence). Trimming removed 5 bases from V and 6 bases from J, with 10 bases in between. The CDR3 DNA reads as TGTGCCAGCAGCGAATACGGGCCTGAAGCTTTCTTT. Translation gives CASSEYGPEAFF.